A selection of T cell receptor beta chains follows, all from one sample in a study of early T cells in non-severe SARS-CoV-2 infection. TCRdb re-called the 5' RACE reads with MiXCR, one entry per CDR3 protein. The sample holds about 60,000 distinct CDR3 sequences, around 13% seen once. Sequencing was carried out using whole blood. The receptors were sampled from an adult who was a healthcare worker with PCR-confirmed SARS-CoV-2 infection or an uninfected control (not recorded which). Both conserved end residues are part of each CDR3. The order of the fields is CDR3 length, V gene, D gene, clone size, J gene, CDR3 protein, CDR3 DNA. A D gene is named only where the DNA matches it firmly. The size field is filled for only some rows; it gives once, few, many or a size class.

CDR3 length: 15; V gene: TRBV12-3/TRBV12-4; D gene: TRBD1; clone size: many; J gene: TRBJ1-5; CDR3 protein: CASSLAGQGYQPQHF; CDR3 DNA: TGTGCCAGCAGTTTAGCGGGACAGGGGTATCAGCCCCAGCATTTT
CDR3 length: 17; V gene: TRBV5-1; D gene: TRBD1; clone size: few; J gene: TRBJ1-3; CDR3 protein: CASSSPAGGDSGNTIYF; CDR3 DNA: TGCGCCAGCAGCTCACCCGCAGGGGGTGACTCTGGAAACACCATATATTTT
CDR3 length: 14; V gene: TRBV3-1; D gene: TRBD2; clone size: few; J gene: TRBJ2-2; CDR3 protein: CASSQAGGTGELFF; CDR3 DNA: TGTGCCAGCAGCCAAGCGGGGGGTACCGGGGAGCTGTTTTTT
CDR3 length: 15; V gene: TRBV9; D gene: -; clone size: many; J gene: TRBJ1-6; CDR3 protein: CASSPRGGGNSPLHF; CDR3 DNA: TGTGCCAGCAGCCCCCGCGGGGGGGGAAATTCACCCCTCCACTTT
CDR3 length: 17; V gene: TRBV5-1; D gene: TRBD1; clone size: -; J gene: TRBJ1-3; CDR3 protein: CASSSPAGGDSGNAIYF; CDR3 DNA: TGCGCCAGCAGCTCACCCGCAGGGGGTGACTCTGGAAACGCCATATATTTT
CDR3 length: 12; V gene: TRBV28; D gene: -; clone size: many; J gene: TRBJ2-3; CDR3 protein: CASSRNTDTQYF; CDR3 DNA: TGTGCCAGCAGTAGAAACACAGATACGCAGTATTTT
CDR3 length: 17; V gene: TRBV4-3; D gene: -; clone size: -; J gene: TRBJ2-1; CDR3 protein: CASSQDRTPRYYNEQFF; CDR3 DNA: TGCGCCAGCAGCCAAGATAGAACCCCAAGATACTACAATGAGCAGTTCTTC
CDR3 length: 14; V gene: TRBV18; D gene: TRBD1; clone size: many; J gene: TRBJ2-7; CDR3 protein: CASSPLGQSYEQYF; CDR3 DNA: TGTGCCAGCTCACCACTGGGACAGTCCTACGAGCAGTACTTC
CDR3 length: 15; V gene: TRBV4-1; D gene: TRBD1; clone size: -; J gene: TRBJ2-7; CDR3 protein: CASSQERDRGYEQYF; CDR3 DNA: TGCGCCAGCAGCCAAGAAAGGGACAGGGGCTACGAGCAGTACTTC
CDR3 length: 13; V gene: TRBV3-1; D gene: -; clone size: -; J gene: TRBJ1-2; CDR3 protein: CASGTAGIYGYTF; CDR3 DNA: TGTGCCAGCGGCACCGCAGGTATCTATGGCTACACCTTC
CDR3 length: 12; V gene: TRBV18; D gene: -; clone size: -; J gene: TRBJ2-5; CDR3 protein: CASSPSQETQYF; CDR3 DNA: TGTGCCAGCTCACCCTCTCAAGAGACCCAGTACTTC
CDR3 length: 13; V gene: TRBV29-1; D gene: -; clone size: many; J gene: TRBJ1-5; CDR3 protein: CSAKGSVDQPQHF; CDR3 DNA: TGCAGCGCCAAAGGGAGCGTTGATCAGCCCCAGCATTTT
CDR3 length: 14; V gene: TRBV11-2; D gene: -; clone size: -; J gene: TRBJ2-7; CDR3 protein: CASSFRQAAYEQYF; CDR3 DNA: TGTGCCAGCAGCTTTAGACAGGCCGCCTACGAGCAGTACTTC
CDR3 length: 15; V gene: TRBV6-6; D gene: TRBD2; clone size: -; J gene: TRBJ2-1; CDR3 protein: CASSSQALTSGRKFF; CDR3 DNA: TGTGCCAGCAGTAGTCAAGCCCTGACTAGCGGGAGGAAGTTCTTC
CDR3 length: 16; V gene: TRBV7-6; D gene: TRBD2; clone size: medium-sized; J gene: TRBJ2-2; CDR3 protein: CASSSGLAANTGELFF; CDR3 DNA: TGTGCCAGCAGCTCCGGACTAGCGGCGAACACCGGGGAGCTGTTTTTT
CDR3 length: 15; V gene: TRBV6-4; D gene: TRBD1; clone size: few; J gene: TRBJ2-2; CDR3 protein: CASRPGQGDTGELFF; CDR3 DNA: TGTGCCAGCAGACCAGGACAGGGTGATACCGGGGAGCTGTTTTTT
CDR3 length: 12; V gene: TRBV20-1; D gene: -; clone size: -; J gene: TRBJ2-3; CDR3 protein: CSAGSRTDTQYF; CDR3 DNA: TGCAGTGCTGGCAGCAGAACAGATACGCAGTATTTT
CDR3 length: 14; V gene: TRBV14; D gene: -; clone size: -; J gene: TRBJ1-1; CDR3 protein: CASSQVFGPEEAFF; CDR3 DNA: TGTGCCAGCAGCCAAGTCTTCGGACCTGAAGAAGCTTTCTTT
CDR3 length: 13; V gene: TRBV20-1; D gene: -; clone size: -; J gene: TRBJ1-1; CDR3 protein: CSAPARGNTEAFF; CDR3 DNA: TGCAGTGCACCGGCGCGGGGGAACACTGAAGCTTTCTTT
CDR3 length: 15; V gene: TRBV20-1; D gene: TRBD2; clone size: -; J gene: TRBJ2-7; CDR3 protein: CSAILVGLAYNEQYF; CDR3 DNA: TGCAGCGCCATCCTGGTGGGACTAGCGTACAACGAGCAGTACTTC
CDR3 length: 13; V gene: TRBV6-2/TRBV6-3; D gene: -; clone size: few; J gene: TRBJ2-3; CDR3 protein: CASRGPPRDTQYF; CDR3 DNA: TGTGCCAGCAGGGGTCCCCCGCGGGATACGCAGTATTTT
CDR3 length: 13; V gene: TRBV12-3/TRBV12-4; D gene: -; clone size: -; J gene: TRBJ1-2; CDR3 protein: CASSLGRRYGYTF; CDR3 DNA: TGTGCCAGCAGTTTAGGTCGCAGATATGGCTACACCTTC
CDR3 length: 13; V gene: TRBV3-1; D gene: -; clone size: -; J gene: TRBJ2-7; CDR3 protein: CASSLGPTYEQYF; CDR3 DNA: TGTGCCAGCAGCCTCGGGCCGACCTACGAGCAGTACTTC
CDR3 length: 20; V gene: TRBV29-1; D gene: TRBD1; clone size: many; J gene: TRBJ2-1; CDR3 protein: CSVVGVSGTGGAPGYNEQFF; CDR3 DNA: TGCAGCGTTGTTGGTGTATCCGGGACAGGGGGCGCCCCGGGTTACAATGAGCAGTTCTTC
CDR3 length: 13; V gene: TRBV19; D gene: -; clone size: many; J gene: TRBJ1-5; CDR3 protein: CASLDGSNQPQHF; CDR3 DNA: TGTGCCAGTTTGGACGGTAGCAATCAGCCCCAGCATTTT
CDR3 length: 15; V gene: TRBV30; D gene: TRBD1; clone size: -; J gene: TRBJ2-5; CDR3 protein: CAWSPGQGVQETQYF; CDR3 DNA: TGTGCCTGGAGCCCTGGACAGGGGGTACAAGAGACCCAGTACTTC
CDR3 length: 16; V gene: TRBV24-1; D gene: TRBD2; clone size: many; J gene: TRBJ2-7; CDR3 protein: CATSDSTLAGVSEQYF; CDR3 DNA: TGTGCCACCAGTGATTCAACCCTAGCGGGAGTAAGCGAGCAGTACTTC
CDR3 length: 16; V gene: TRBV3-1; D gene: TRBD2; clone size: few; J gene: TRBJ2-2; CDR3 protein: CASSRSGRANTGELFF; CDR3 DNA: TGTGCCAGCAGCCGTAGCGGGAGGGCGAACACCGGGGAGCTGTTTTTT
CDR3 length: 16; V gene: TRBV24-1; D gene: TRBD2; clone size: many; J gene: TRBJ2-1; CDR3 protein: CATSDSGTSIYNEQFF; CDR3 DNA: TGTGCCACCAGTGATTCCGGGACTAGCATCTACAATGAGCAGTTCTTC
CDR3 length: 12; V gene: TRBV20-1; D gene: -; clone size: -; J gene: TRBJ2-2; CDR3 protein: CSAPDNTGELFF; CDR3 DNA: TGCAGTGCCCCCGATAACACCGGGGAGCTGTTTTTT
CDR3 length: 20; V gene: TRBV4-3; D gene: -; clone size: many; J gene: TRBJ1-6; CDR3 protein: CASSQDRADSPSSYNSPLHF; CDR3 DNA: TGCGCCAGCAGCCAAGATCGGGCCGACAGTCCTAGCTCCTATAATTCACCCCTCCACTTT
CDR3 length: 13; V gene: TRBV9; D gene: -; clone size: -; J gene: TRBJ2-7; CDR3 protein: CASSVEGKYEQYF; CDR3 DNA: TGTGCCAGCAGCGTAGAGGGAAAATACGAGCAGTACTTC
CDR3 length: 13; V gene: TRBV18; D gene: -; clone size: many; J gene: TRBJ1-4; CDR3 protein: CASSPDPNEKLFF; CDR3 DNA: TGTGCCAGCTCACCTGACCCTAATGAAAAACTGTTTTTT
CDR3 length: 14; V gene: TRBV5-1; D gene: -; clone size: -; J gene: TRBJ2-5; CDR3 protein: CASSLEASGETQYF; CDR3 DNA: TGCGCCAGCAGCTTGGAGGCGTCGGGTGAGACCCAGTACTTC
CDR3 length: 13; V gene: TRBV12-3/TRBV12-4; D gene: -; clone size: many; J gene: TRBJ2-5; CDR3 protein: CASSRGQQETQYF; CDR3 DNA: TGTGCCAGCAGCCGAGGACAGCAAGAGACCCAGTACTTC
CDR3 length: 14; V gene: TRBV5-1; D gene: -; clone size: many; J gene: TRBJ2-1; CDR3 protein: CASSLGGQEIEQFF; CDR3 DNA: TGCGCCAGCAGCTTGGGGGGTCAAGAAATCGAGCAGTTCTTC
CDR3 length: 13; V gene: TRBV29-1; D gene: TRBD1; clone size: -; J gene: TRBJ2-5; CDR3 protein: CSADRVSQETQYF; CDR3 DNA: TGCAGCGCGGACAGGGTCTCCCAAGAGACCCAGTACTTC
CDR3 length: 16; V gene: TRBV6-2/TRBV6-3; D gene: TRBD1; clone size: few; J gene: TRBJ2-5; CDR3 protein: CASSYHGTGGAETQYF; CDR3 DNA: TGTGCCAGCAGTTATCACGGGACAGGGGGCGCGGAGACCCAGTACTTC
CDR3 length: 16; V gene: TRBV7-2; D gene: TRBD1; clone size: few; J gene: TRBJ1-6; CDR3 protein: CASRDRSSSYNSPLHF; CDR3 DNA: TGTGCCAGCAGGGACAGGTCAAGCTCCTATAATTCACCCCTCCACTTT
CDR3 length: 12; V gene: TRBV28; D gene: -; clone size: many; J gene: TRBJ2-5; CDR3 protein: CASSLSLQTQYF; CDR3 DNA: TGTGCCAGCAGTTTATCCCTTCAGACCCAGTACTTC
CDR3 length: 12; V gene: TRBV6-6; D gene: -; clone size: many; J gene: TRBJ1-1; CDR3 protein: CASSQDLTEAFF; CDR3 DNA: TGTGCCAGCAGCCAGGACCTCACTGAAGCTTTCTTT
CDR3 length: 14; V gene: TRBV12-3/TRBV12-4; D gene: -; clone size: -; J gene: TRBJ1-6; CDR3 protein: CASSFGALNSPLHF; CDR3 DNA: TGTGCCAGCAGTTTCGGGGCGCTGAATTCACCCCTCCACTTT
CDR3 length: 17; V gene: TRBV18; D gene: TRBD1; clone size: many; J gene: TRBJ2-7; CDR3 protein: CASSPRMVRGISYEQYF; CDR3 DNA: TGTGCCAGCTCACCTCGAATGGTCAGGGGGATTTCTTACGAGCAGTACTTC
CDR3 length: 17; V gene: TRBV28; D gene: -; clone size: few; J gene: TRBJ2-3; CDR3 protein: CASNQPTAVISTDTQYF; CDR3 DNA: TGTGCCAGCAACCAGCCGACGGCTGTTATTAGCACAGATACGCAGTATTTT
CDR3 length: 11; V gene: TRBV2; D gene: -; clone size: many; J gene: TRBJ1-6; CDR3 protein: CASRDTSPLHF; CDR3 DNA: TGTGCCAGCAGAGATACTTCACCCCTCCACTTT
CDR3 length: 16; V gene: TRBV5-4; D gene: TRBD2; clone size: many; J gene: TRBJ2-2; CDR3 protein: CASSTGLAGDSGELFF; CDR3 DNA: TGTGCCAGCAGCACAGGACTAGCGGGGGACAGCGGGGAGCTGTTTTTT
CDR3 length: 11; V gene: TRBV29-1; D gene: -; clone size: -; J gene: TRBJ2-7; CDR3 protein: CSVDLGSEQYF; CDR3 DNA: TGCAGCGTTGATCTCGGGAGCGAGCAGTACTTC
CDR3 length: 13; V gene: TRBV27; D gene: -; clone size: -; J gene: TRBJ2-1; CDR3 protein: CASSLSSWDEQFF; CDR3 DNA: TGTGCCAGCAGTTTATCGTCTTGGGATGAGCAGTTCTTC
CDR3 length: 14; V gene: TRBV6-1; D gene: -; clone size: -; J gene: TRBJ2-7; CDR3 protein: CASRLTESSYEQYF; CDR3 DNA: TGTGCCAGCAGGCTGACAGAAAGCTCCTACGAGCAGTACTTC
CDR3 length: 14; V gene: TRBV28; D gene: TRBD1; clone size: many; J gene: TRBJ2-5; CDR3 protein: CASTGTGYQETQYF; CDR3 DNA: TGTGCCAGCACGGGGACAGGCTACCAAGAGACCCAGTACTTC
CDR3 length: 15; V gene: TRBV9; D gene: -; clone size: few; J gene: TRBJ2-1; CDR3 protein: CASSSNPQGYNEQFF; CDR3 DNA: TGTGCCAGCAGCTCAAATCCCCAGGGATACAATGAGCAGTTCTTC